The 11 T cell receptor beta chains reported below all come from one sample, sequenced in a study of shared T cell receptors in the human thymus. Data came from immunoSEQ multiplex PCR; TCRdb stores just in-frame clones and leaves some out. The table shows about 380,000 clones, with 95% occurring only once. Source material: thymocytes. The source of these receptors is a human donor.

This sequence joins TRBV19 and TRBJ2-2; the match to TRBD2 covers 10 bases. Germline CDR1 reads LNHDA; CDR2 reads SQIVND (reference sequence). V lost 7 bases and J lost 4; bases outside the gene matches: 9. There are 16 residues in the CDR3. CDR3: CASTPLAGESTGELFF. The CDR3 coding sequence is TGTGCCAGTACCCCCCTAGCGGGAGAGAGCACCGGGGAGCTGTTTTTT.

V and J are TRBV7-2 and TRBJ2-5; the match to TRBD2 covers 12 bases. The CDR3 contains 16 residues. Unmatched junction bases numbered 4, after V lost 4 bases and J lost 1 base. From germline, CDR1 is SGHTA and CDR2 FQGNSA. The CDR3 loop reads CASSSPGLAGQETQYF. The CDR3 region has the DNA TGTGCCAGCAGCTCGCCGGGACTAGCGGGCCAAGAGACCCAGTACTTC.

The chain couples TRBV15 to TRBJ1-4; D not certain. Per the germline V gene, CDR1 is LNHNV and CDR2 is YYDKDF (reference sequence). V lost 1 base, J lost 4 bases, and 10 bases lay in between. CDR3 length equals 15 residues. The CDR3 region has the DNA TGTGCCACCAGCAGAGGACGGATATTTAATGAAAAACTGTTTTTT. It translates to CATSRGRIFNEKLFF.

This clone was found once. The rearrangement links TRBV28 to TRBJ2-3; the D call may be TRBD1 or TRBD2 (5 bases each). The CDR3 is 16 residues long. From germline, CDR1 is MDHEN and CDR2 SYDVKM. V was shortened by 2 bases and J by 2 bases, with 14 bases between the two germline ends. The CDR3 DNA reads TGTGCCAGCAGTTTAGGAAGAGGGGCCCCCACAGATACGCAGTATTTT. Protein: CASSLGRGAPTDTQYF.

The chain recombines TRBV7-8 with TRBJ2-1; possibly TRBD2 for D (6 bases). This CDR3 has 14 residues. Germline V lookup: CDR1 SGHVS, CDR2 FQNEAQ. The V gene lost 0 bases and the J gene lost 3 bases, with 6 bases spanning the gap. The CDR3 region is CASSLAGGYNEQFF. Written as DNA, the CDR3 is TGTGCCAGCAGCTTAGCGGGAGGCTACAATGAGCAGTTCTTC.

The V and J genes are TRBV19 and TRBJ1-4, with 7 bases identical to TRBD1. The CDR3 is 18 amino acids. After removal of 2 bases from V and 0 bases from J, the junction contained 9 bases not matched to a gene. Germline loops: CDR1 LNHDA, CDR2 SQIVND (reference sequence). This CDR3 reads CASSIPRDRPTTNEKLFF. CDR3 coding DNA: TGTGCCAGTAGTATACCGCGGGACAGACCTACAACTAATGAAAAACTGTTTTTT.

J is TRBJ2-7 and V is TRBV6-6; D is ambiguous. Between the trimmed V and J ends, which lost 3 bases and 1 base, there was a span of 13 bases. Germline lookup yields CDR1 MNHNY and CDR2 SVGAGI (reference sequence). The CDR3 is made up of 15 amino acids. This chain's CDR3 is CASSYSSISSYEQYF. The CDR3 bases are TGTGCCAGCAGTTATTCCTCTATCTCTTCCTACGAGCAGTACTTC.

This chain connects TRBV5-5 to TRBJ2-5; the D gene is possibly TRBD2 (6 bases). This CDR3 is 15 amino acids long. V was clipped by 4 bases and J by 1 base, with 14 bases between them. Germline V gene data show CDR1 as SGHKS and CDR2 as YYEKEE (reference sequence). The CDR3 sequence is CASSHAGTAQETQYF. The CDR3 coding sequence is TGTGCCAGCAGCCACGCTGGGACTGCCCAAGAGACCCAGTACTTC.

CDR3 in DNA: TGTGCCAGCAGTCGACAGCAGGGGTGGGACACTGAAGCTTTCTTT. Protein: CASSRQQGWDTEAFF. The gene calls are TRBV28 and TRBJ1-1; a possible D gene is TRBD1 (6 bases). The CDR3 is made up of 15 amino acids. V was pared by 5 bases and J by 3 bases, with 16 bases between. Germline CDR1 and CDR2: MDHEN and SYDVKM.

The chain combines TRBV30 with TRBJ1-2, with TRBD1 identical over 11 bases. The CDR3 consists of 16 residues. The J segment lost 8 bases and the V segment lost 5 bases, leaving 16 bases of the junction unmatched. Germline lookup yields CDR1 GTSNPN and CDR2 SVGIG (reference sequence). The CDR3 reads CAWVPPGQGDDGGYTF. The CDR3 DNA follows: TGTGCCTGGGTTCCACCGGGACAGGGGGATGATGGGGGCTACACCTTC. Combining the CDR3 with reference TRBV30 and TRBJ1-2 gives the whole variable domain SQTIHQWPATLVQPVGSPLSLECTVEGTSNPNLYWYRQAAGRGLQLLFYSVGIGQISSEVPQNLSASRPQDRQFILSSKKLLLSDSGFYLCAWVPPGQGDDGGYTFGSGTRLTVV.

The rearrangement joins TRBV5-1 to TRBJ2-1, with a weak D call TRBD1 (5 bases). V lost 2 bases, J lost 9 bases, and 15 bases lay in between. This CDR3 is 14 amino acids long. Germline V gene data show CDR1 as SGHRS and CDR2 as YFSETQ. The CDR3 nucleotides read TGCGCCAGCAGCTTCCCCCGACAGACGGGTGAGCAGTTCTTC. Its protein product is CASSFPRQTGEQFF. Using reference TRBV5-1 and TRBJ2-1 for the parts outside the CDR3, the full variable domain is KAGVTQTPRYLIKTRGQQVTLSCSPISGHRSVSWYQQTPGQGLQFLFEYFSETQRNKGNFPGRFSGRQFSNSRSEMNVSTLELGDSALYLCASSFPRQTGEQFFGPGTRLTVL.